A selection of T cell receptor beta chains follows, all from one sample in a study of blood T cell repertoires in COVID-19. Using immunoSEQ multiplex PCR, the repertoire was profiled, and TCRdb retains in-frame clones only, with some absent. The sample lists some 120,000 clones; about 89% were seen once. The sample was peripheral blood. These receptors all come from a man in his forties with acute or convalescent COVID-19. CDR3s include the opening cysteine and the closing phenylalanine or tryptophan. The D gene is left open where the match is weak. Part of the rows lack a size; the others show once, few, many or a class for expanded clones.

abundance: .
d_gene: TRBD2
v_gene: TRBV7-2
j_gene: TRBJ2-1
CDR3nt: TGTGCCAGCATCCGGACTAGCGGGAGTTACAATGAGCAGTTCTTC
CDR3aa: CASIRTSGSYNEQFF

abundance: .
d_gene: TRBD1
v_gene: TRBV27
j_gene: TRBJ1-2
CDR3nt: TGTGCCAGCAGTTTCAGGGGGGATGGCTACACCTTC
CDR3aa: CASSFRGDGYTF

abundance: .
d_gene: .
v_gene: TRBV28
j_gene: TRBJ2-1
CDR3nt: TGTGCCAGCAGTTTATTTAACAATGAGCAGTTCTTC
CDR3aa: CASSLFNNEQFF

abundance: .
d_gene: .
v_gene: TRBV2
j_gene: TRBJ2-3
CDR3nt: TGTGCCACAGCGGCCCTAGCCTCCGCGTCAGATACGCAGTATTTT
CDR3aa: CATAALASASDTQYF

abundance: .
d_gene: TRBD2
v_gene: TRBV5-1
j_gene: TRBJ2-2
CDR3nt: TGCGCCAGCAGCCCCACTAGCGGGAGGGGCACCGGGGAGCTGTTTTTT
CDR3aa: CASSPTSGRGTGELFF

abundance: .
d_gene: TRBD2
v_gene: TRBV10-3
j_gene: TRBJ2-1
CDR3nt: TGTGCCAGCCGAACTAGCGCCAGCTCCTACAATGAGCAGTTCTTC
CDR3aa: CASRTSASSYNEQFF

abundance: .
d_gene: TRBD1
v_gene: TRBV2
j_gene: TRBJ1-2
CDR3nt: TGTGCCAGCAGTGATAGGGGGCGAGCTAACTATGGCTACACCTTC
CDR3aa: CASSDRGRANYGYTF

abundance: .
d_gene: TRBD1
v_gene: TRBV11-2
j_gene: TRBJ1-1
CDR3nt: TGTGCCAGCAGCTTATCGGGACAGGGGAACACTGAAGCTTTCTTT
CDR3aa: CASSLSGQGNTEAFF

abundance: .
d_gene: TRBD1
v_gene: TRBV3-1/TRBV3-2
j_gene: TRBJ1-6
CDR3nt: TGTGCCAGCAGCCGAAGGACAGGGGATTATAATTCACCCCTCCACTTT
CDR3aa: CASSRRTGDYNSPLHF

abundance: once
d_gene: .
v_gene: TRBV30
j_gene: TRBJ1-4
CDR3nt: TGTGCCTGGAGTGTACTAGGTTTCGAAAAACTGTTTTTT
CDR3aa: CAWSVLGFEKLFF

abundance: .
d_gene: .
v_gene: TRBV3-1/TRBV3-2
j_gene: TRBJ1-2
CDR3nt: TGTGCCAGCAGCCAAGATTATTTGGGGGGTTGCACCTTC
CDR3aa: CASSQDYLGGCTF

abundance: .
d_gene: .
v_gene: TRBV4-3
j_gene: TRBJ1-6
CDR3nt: TGCGCCAGCAGCACGGACAGTCGTAATTCACCCCTCCACTTT
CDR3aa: CASSTDSRNSPLHF

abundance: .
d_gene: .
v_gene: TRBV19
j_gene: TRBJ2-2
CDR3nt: TGTGCCAGTAGTATAAACCCAGCAGGGAAAACCGGGGAGCTGTTTTTT
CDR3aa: CASSINPAGKTGELFF

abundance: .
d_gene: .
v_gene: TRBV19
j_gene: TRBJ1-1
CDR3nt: TGTGCCAGTAGTGGGGCCCGGAGAATGAACACTGAAGCTTTCTTT
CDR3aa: CASSGARRMNTEAFF

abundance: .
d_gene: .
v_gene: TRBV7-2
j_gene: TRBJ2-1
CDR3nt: TGTGCCAGCCTCCGGCGGGACCTCAATGAGCAGTTCTTC
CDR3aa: CASLRRDLNEQFF

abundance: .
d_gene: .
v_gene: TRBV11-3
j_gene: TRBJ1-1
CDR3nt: TGTGCCAGCAGCTTAGACCGGGACACTGAAGCTTTCTTT
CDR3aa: CASSLDRDTEAFF

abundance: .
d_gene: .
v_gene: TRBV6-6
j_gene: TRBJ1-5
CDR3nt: TGTGCCAGCAGAAAATTTGTACGAGATCAGCCCCAGCATTTT
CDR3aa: CASRKFVRDQPQHF

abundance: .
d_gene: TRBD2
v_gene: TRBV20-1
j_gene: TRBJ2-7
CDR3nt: TGCAGTGCCCACGGGGGGGAGCAGTACTTC
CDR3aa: CSAHGGEQYF

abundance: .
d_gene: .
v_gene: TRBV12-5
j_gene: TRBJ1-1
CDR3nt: TGTGCTAGTGGTTTGGACACAGGGTCGGCTTTCTTT
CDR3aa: CASGLDTGSAFF

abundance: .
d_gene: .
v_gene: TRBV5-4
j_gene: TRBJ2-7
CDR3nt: TGTGCCAGCAGCCCCGACGGGGTATTCTACGAGCAGTACTTC
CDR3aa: CASSPDGVFYEQYF

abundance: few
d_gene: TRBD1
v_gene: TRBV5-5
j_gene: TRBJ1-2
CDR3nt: TGTGCCAGCGAAACTGGACAGGTCTATGGCTACACCTTC
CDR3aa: CASETGQVYGYTF

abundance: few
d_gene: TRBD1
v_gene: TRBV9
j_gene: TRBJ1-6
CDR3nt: TGTGCCAGCAGCGCCGGGACAGGGGGCAGGAATTCACCCCTCCACTTT
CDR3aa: CASSAGTGGRNSPLHF

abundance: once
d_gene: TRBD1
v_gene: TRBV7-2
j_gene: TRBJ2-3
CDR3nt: TGTGCCAGCAGTTACGGGACAGACATAGATACGCAGTATTTT
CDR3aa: CASSYGTDIDTQYF